A single sample is the source of the 8 T cell receptor beta chains below, sequenced in a study of identical twins. Via MiXCR, TCRdb re-called the 5' RACE reads, giving one row per CDR3 protein. This sample has 250,000 to 350,000 distinct CDR3 sequences, with less than 9.5% found just once. This sample also appeared in a second study, on yellow fever vaccine responses in identical twins.

Sequenced sample: CD8+ T cells sorted from blood. The source of these receptors is a woman in her late teens or twenties in good health.

The chain uses TRBV7-6 and TRBJ2-3; possibly TRBD2 for D (7 bases). The CDR3 extends over 18 amino acids. Germline V gene data show CDR1 as SGHVS and CDR2 as FNYEAQ. V lost 0 bases and J lost 5, with 21 bases in between. The CDR3 is CASSLASQGGGGRDTQYF. The CDR3, as DNA: TGTGCCAGCAGCTTAGCCTCCCAGGGAGGGGGGGGCCGAGATACGCAGTATTTT.

This clonotype has a count of ten or more. The rearrangement links TRBV24-1 to TRBJ2-5; possible D gene TRBD1, 6 bases. CDR1 and CDR2 from the germline V gene are KGHDR and SFDVKD. Trimming took 7 bases from V and 5 from J, leaving 13 bases between them. CDR3 length: 13 residues. DNA of the CDR3: TGTGCCACCAGACCAGGGGCCCAGGAGACCCAGTACTTC. Translating it yields CATRPGAQETQYF.

The gene calls are TRBV6-2 or TRBV6-3 and TRBJ2-4; D is unresolved. In germline, CDR1 is MNHEY, CDR2 SVGEGT. The CDR3 contains 13 residues. Trimming took off 2 bases at V and 2 bases at J, with 4 bases between the two ends. The DNA of the CDR3 is TGTGCCAGCAGTTACCCCCCCAAAAACATTCAGTACTTC. Its translation is CASSYPPKNIQYF.

This clonotype was counted only a few times. This rearrangement joins TRBV9 to TRBJ2-7; the D is unclear. The CDR3 runs to 13 residues. The V gene's germline CDR1 is SGDLS and CDR2 YYNGEE. V gave up 0 bases and J gave up 3 bases, with 7 bases separating them. The CDR3 reads CASSVDLDYEQYF. In nucleotides, the CDR3 is TGTGCCAGCAGCGTAGATCTGGACTACGAGCAGTACTTC.

This clonotype appeared a few times. The gene calls are TRBV12-5 and TRBJ1-1; D is unclear. Between the trimmed V and J ends, which lost 5 bases and 8 bases, there was a span of 9 bases. Germline-derived CDR1 and CDR2 are LGHNT and FRNRAP. The CDR3 is made up of 11 amino acids. The CDR3 is CASGRGEEAFF. DNA for the CDR3: TGTGCTAGTGGTCGGGGTGAAGAAGCTTTCTTT.

The chain recombines TRBV27 with TRBJ2-3, with TRBD2 matching over 13 bases. The germline V gene has CDR1 MNHEY and CDR2 SMNVEV (reference sequence). CDR3 size: 16 residues. V was pared by 4 bases and J by 1 base, with 2 bases of the junction left unmatched. The CDR3 DNA is TGTGCCAGCAGTTCAGGACTAGCGGGAGGCACAGATACGCAGTATTTT. Residues: CASSSGLAGGTDTQYF.

DNA for the CDR3: TGTGCCAGCGGAGGGACGCCCGGGGAGCAGTACTTC. Its translation is CASGGTPGEQYF. The rearrangement links TRBV7-6 to TRBJ2-7; D possibly corresponds to TRBD2 (6 bases). Trimming took off 8 bases at V and 7 bases at J, with 15 bases between the two ends. Germline V gene lookup returns CDR1 SGHVS and CDR2 FNYEAQ. CDR3 length equals 12 residues.

This clonotype was counted many times. V and J are TRBV20-1 and TRBJ1-2; the match to TRBD1 covers 8 bases. Losses at the gene ends were 5 bases for V and 11 bases for J; bases not matched to a gene: 10. This CDR3 is built from 12 residues. Germline V gene data show CDR1 as DFQATT and CDR2 as SNEGSKA (reference sequence). CDR3 DNA sequence: TGCAGTGCTGGCGCCGGGACAGGATATTACACCTTC. Encoded protein: CSAGAGTGYYTF.